This TCR beta chain was sequenced in a study of shared clonotypes between healthy human individuals. Libraries were prepared by immunoSEQ multiplex PCR; TCRdb keeps only in-frame clonotypes and omits some of them. The sample consists of roughly 2.5 million clones, more than 80% of them appearing once. The junction had 10 bases not matched to a gene; V was cut back by 7 bases and J by 5 bases. Germline CDR1 is MNHEY and CDR2 is SVGAGI. The CDR3 totals 14 residues. Sequencing used naive CD4+ T cells sorted from blood. Subset in this sample: CD45RA+ positively selected. The genes are TRBV6-5 and TRBJ2-5, with TRBD1 matching 7 bases. The TCR comes from a man in his late teens or twenties in good health. CDR3 amino acids: CASTYRGVGETQYF. CDR3 bases: TGTGCCAGCACCTACAGGGGAGTAGGCGAGACCCAGTACTTC.